The sequence of this T cell receptor beta chain was determined in a study of T-cell reconstitution after alpha-beta-depleted transplantation in children (TCRdb year 2016). Some background on the complete study: Using TCR repertoire profiling, the study quantitatively followed how T-cell immune reconstitution unfolded in children after TCRalphabeta/CD19-depleted allogeneic hematopoietic cell transplantation.

Library preparation used PCR. Sequencing took place on an Illumina HiSeq 2500. TCR library preparation used molecular barcoding, with unique molecular identifiers applied to normalize quantification of the TCRbeta repertoire. TCRdb's own reprocessing of the public reads used fastp at Q25 and MiXCR and kept productive beta chains. All rows with the same CDR3 protein become a single entry with the most common DNA and genes. Across this sample there are hundreds of thousands of distinct CDR3 sequences, with 16% seen only once. Jointly, the top ten make up 0.9% to 1.2% of the sample. At least ten counts were recorded for this clonotype. The antigen it recognizes is unknown. Base qualities are missing; no much larger clone stands one base away. This TCR came from a human donor who donated a stem cell graft to a child with acute myeloid leukemia. This specimen consisted of PBMCs from the stem cell graft donor, obtained from the stem cell graft.

The CDR3 sequence is CASSLLGAEDEQFF. The sequence in DNA is TGTGCCAGCAGCTTGCTGGGGGCGGAAGATGAGCAGTTCTTC. The chain employs TRBV5-6 and TRBJ2-1; a tentative D call is TRBD1 (6 bases match). CDR1 and CDR2, looked up from the germline V gene, are SGHDT and YYEEEE. The trim is 1 base for V and 8 bases for J, with a gap of 13 bases between the germline ends. The CDR3 starts with the cysteine, ends with the phenylalanine, and has 14 residues. Just CDR3 DNA is preserved here, 42 bases in frame from base 1.